There are many counts of the clone carrying this TCR beta chain. The antigen remains undetermined. There are 16 residues in the CDR3. From germline, CDR1 is SGHTA and CDR2 FQGNSA. Trimming removed 5 bases at V and 4 bases at J, with 20 bases between. The sample is drawn from a study of T-cell reconstitution after alpha-beta-depleted transplantation in children. General study points: The study traced high day-60 TCRbeta diversity in some patients to surviving recipient T cells and thymic progenitors. It was newly produced T cells that mostly accounted for T-cell counts and diversity one year after transplant. Several hundred expanded graft clones reportedly gave rise to the alpha-beta T cells present about two months after transplant.

For TCRbeta, the library was prepared with unique molecular identifiers. TCRdb passed the PCR reads through MiXCR, listing each CDR3 protein once. The sample yields hundreds of thousands of distinct CDR3 sequences, over 10% seen once. The rearrangement links TRBV7-2 to TRBJ1-1; D is ambiguous. Source: PBMCs, taken before TCRalphabeta/CD19-depleted stem cell transplant. This TCR was recovered from a girl between 2 and 10 years old with congenital amegakaryocytic thrombocytopenia, due to receive a stem cell transplant. This CDR3 reads CASSPSFGRRSTEAFF. CDR3 nucleotide sequence: TGTGCCAGCAGCCCATCCTTTGGACGTAGGAGCACTGAAGCTTTCTTT. The full variable domain, completed using reference TRBV7-2 and TRBJ1-1, is GAGVSQSPSNKVTEKGKDVELRCDPISGHTALYWYRQSLGQGLEFLIYFQGNSAPDKSGLPSDRFSAERTGGSVSTLTIQRTQQEDSAVYLCASSPSFGRRSTEAFFGQGTRLTVV.